Below, one TCR delta chain is given with its context. A single base is all that separates this from a far larger clone, so a read error is likely. The same CDR3 is also encoded by other DNA sequences in this sample. Vgamma9/Vdelta2+ and Vdelta2-negative gammadelta T cells were flow-sorted from PBMC for bulk sequencing. The sample comes from a study of γδ T cells in repeated Plasmodium falciparum infection. From germline, CDR1 is TSWWSYY and CDR2 QGS. The CDR3 covers 21 residues. TCRdb applied CATT to the multiplex PCR reads for clone calling. The repertoire includes 75,000 to 100,000 delta-chain clones, around 1.4% of them detected once, and 7% to 9.5% sits in the top ten.

The chain is built from TRDV1 and TRDJ1, with 9 bases that match TRDD3. TCRdb offers no J gene call, so here the DNA was matched to germline to obtain one. This TCR derives from a pool of human donors (malaria-infected and uninfected, not separated). Material: gamma-delta T cells from blood. CDR3 DNA sequence: TGTGCCCTTGGGCCCACTTGGGGTCCTAGATACTGGGGGACGCACACCGATAAACTCATCTTT. It is translated as CALGPTWGPRYWGTHTDKLIF.